Listed below are T cell receptor beta chains from one sample, sequenced in a study of blood T cell repertoires in COVID-19. Assay used: immunoSEQ multiplex PCR; TCRdb lists only in-frame clones, some missing. This sample has about 190,000 clones, with 88% found just once. The sequenced sample consisted of peripheral blood. The receptors derive from a woman aged 40 to 50 who had recovered from COVID-19. CDR3s include the opening cysteine and the closing phenylalanine or tryptophan. D genes are given only for firm matches. Size tells how often a clone was seen (once, few, many) or the class of an expanded clone, and some rows leave it out.

NA	TRBV30	NA	TRBJ2-7	TGTGCCTGGAGTGTACTTGAGGACGAGCAGTACTTC	CAWSVLEDEQYF
NA	TRBV27	NA	TRBJ1-4	TGTGCCAGCAGTTTAAGGGGACTTAATGAAAAACTGTTTTTT	CASSLRGLNEKLFF
NA	TRBV25-1	NA	TRBJ2-5	TGTGCCAGCAGTAAAGGACAGCAGCAAGAGACCCAGTACTTC	CASSKGQQQETQYF
NA	TRBV29-1	NA	TRBJ1-1	TGCAGCGTTGAACGGCTAGGGGGGGCGAACACTGAAGCTTTCTTT	CSVERLGGANTEAFF
TRBD1	TRBV7-2	NA	TRBJ1-5	TGTGCCAGCAGCTTAGAGGGGGCTAACCAGCCCCAGCATTTT	CASSLEGANQPQHF
TRBD1	TRBV7-2	NA	TRBJ1-5	TGTGCCAGCAGCCTCCGCCTCATCCGGGACAGGGTGGCTCAGCCCCAGCATTTT	CASSLRLIRDRVAQPQHF
TRBD1	TRBV7-2	NA	TRBJ2-7	TGTGCCAGCAGCTTTGAGGGACAGAATGCCTACGAGCAGTACTTC	CASSFEGQNAYEQYF
NA	TRBV19	NA	TRBJ1-3	TGTGCCAGTGAAGAGGGAACTTCTGGAAACACCATATATTTT	CASEEGTSGNTIYF
NA	TRBV5-1	NA	TRBJ1-1	TGCGCCAGCAGCCAAAAAACAGGTGGTGGCACTGAAGCTTTCTTT	CASSQKTGGGTEAFF
NA	TRBV18	NA	TRBJ1-2	TGTGCCAGCTCACGGGACATGAACTATGGCTACACCTTC	CASSRDMNYGYTF
NA	TRBV11-3	NA	TRBJ2-3	TGTGCCAGCAGCTCGGCAGGGCCCTACCGTACAGATACGCAGTATTTT	CASSSAGPYRTDTQYF
TRBD1	TRBV15	NA	TRBJ2-1	TGTGCCACCAGCAGAGATAGCCCCTGGCAGGGGGCGGACAATGAGCAGTTCTTC	CATSRDSPWQGADNEQFF
NA	TRBV7-3	NA	TRBJ2-2	TGTGCCAGCAGCTTATCCGGGAATCCTTATTTCACCGGGGAGCTGTTTTTT	CASSLSGNPYFTGELFF
TRBD1	TRBV29-1	NA	TRBJ2-1	TGCAGCGTCGCGGACAGGGACGATGAGCAGTTCTTC	CSVADRDDEQFF
NA	TRBV6-5	NA	TRBJ1-2	TGTGCCAGCAGGGAGATGACAGGAGACCTCTATGGCTACACCTTC	CASREMTGDLYGYTF
NA	TRBV12-1	NA	TRBJ2-7	TGTGCCAGCAGCCGAACGGCGGGAGTTGGCCACGAGCAGTACTTC	CASSRTAGVGHEQYF
NA	TRBV9	once	TRBJ2-1	TGTGCCAGCAGCGTTATGGGGACACACTCCTACAATGAGCAGTTCTTC	CASSVMGTHSYNEQFF
TRBD2	TRBV6-2/TRBV6-3	NA	TRBJ2-2	TGTGCCAGCAGTTACCCGGGACTAGCGGGAAGCGGGGAGCTGTTTTTT	CASSYPGLAGSGELFF